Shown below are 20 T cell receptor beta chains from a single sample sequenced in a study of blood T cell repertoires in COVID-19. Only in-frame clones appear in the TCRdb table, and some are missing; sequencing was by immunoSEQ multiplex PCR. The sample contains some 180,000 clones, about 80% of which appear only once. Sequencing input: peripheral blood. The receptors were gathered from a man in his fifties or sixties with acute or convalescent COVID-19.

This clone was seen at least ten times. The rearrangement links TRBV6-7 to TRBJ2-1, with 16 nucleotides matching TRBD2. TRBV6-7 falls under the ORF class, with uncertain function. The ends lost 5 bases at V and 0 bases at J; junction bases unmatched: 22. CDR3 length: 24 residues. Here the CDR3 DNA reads TGTGCCAGCAGTACGCTCACAGGTTCCGGGACTAGCGGGAGGGTTCTTCACTCCTACAATGAGCAGTTCTTC. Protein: CASSTLTGSGTSGRVLHSYNEQFF.

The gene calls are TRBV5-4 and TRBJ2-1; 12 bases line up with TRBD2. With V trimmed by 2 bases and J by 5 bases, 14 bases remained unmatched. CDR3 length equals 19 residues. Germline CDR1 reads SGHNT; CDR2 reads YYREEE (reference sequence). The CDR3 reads CASSFRSSGGALPDNEQFF. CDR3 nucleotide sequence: TGTGCCAGCAGCTTCCGATCTAGCGGGGGGGCCCTACCGGACAATGAGCAGTTCTTC.

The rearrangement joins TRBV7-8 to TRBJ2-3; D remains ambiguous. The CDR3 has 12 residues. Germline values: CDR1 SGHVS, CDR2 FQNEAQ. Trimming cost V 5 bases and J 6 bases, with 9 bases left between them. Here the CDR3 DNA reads TGTGCCAGCAGCCATCAGTCGGATACGCAGTATTTT. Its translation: CASSHQSDTQYF.

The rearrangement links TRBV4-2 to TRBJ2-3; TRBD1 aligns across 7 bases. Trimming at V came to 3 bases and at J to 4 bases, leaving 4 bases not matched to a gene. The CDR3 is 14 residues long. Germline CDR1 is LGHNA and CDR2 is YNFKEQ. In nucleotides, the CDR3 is TGTGCCAGCAGCCAGGCAGGGGGAGCAGATACGCAGTATTTT. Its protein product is CASSQAGGADTQYF.

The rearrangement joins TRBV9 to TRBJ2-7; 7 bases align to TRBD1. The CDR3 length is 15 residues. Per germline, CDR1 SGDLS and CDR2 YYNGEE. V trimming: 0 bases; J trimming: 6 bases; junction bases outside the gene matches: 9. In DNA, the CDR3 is TGTGCCAGCAGCGTAGTAGGGCCAGGGGGTGGCGAGCAGTACTTC. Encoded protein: CASSVVGPGGGEQYF.

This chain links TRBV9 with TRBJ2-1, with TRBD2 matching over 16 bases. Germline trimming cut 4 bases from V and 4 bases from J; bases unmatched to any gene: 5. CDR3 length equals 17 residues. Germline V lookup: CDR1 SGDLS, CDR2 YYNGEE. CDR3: CASSLGTSGGAYNEQFF. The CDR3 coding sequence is TGTGCCAGCAGCCTGGGGACTAGCGGGGGGGCGTACAATGAGCAGTTCTTC.

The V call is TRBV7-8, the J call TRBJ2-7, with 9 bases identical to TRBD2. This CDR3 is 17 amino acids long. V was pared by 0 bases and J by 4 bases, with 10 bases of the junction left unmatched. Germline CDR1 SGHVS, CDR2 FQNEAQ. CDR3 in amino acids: CASSLALGAGGGYEQYF. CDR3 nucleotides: TGTGCCAGCAGCTTAGCGCTCGGAGCGGGGGGTGGTTACGAGCAGTACTTC. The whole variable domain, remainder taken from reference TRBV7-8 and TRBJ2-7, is GAGVSQSPRYKVAKRGQDVALRCDPISGHVSLFWYQQALGQGPEFLTYFQNEAQLDKSGLPSDRFFAERPEGSVSTLKIQRTQQEDSAVYLCASSLALGAGGGYEQYFGPGTRLTVT.

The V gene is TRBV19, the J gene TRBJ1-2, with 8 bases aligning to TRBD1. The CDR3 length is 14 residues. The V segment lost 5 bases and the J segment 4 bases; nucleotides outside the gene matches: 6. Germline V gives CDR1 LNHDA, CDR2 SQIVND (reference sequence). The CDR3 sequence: CASSSDRGAYGYTF. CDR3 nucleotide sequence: TGTGCCAGTAGTTCCGACAGGGGCGCCTATGGCTACACCTTC.

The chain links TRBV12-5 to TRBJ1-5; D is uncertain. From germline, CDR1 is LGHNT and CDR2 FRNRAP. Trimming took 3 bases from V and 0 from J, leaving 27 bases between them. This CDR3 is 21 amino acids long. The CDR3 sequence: CASGFAIGRHGIPYSNQPQHF. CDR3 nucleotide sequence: TGTGCTAGTGGTTTTGCGATTGGGCGCCATGGTATCCCTTATAGCAATCAGCCCCAGCATTTT.

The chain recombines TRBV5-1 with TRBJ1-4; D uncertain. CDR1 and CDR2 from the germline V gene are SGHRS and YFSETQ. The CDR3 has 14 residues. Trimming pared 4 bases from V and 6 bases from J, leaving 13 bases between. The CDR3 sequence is CASSRTGGDEKLFF. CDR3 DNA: TGCGCCAGCAGCCGGACCGGAGGAGATGAAAAACTGTTTTTT.

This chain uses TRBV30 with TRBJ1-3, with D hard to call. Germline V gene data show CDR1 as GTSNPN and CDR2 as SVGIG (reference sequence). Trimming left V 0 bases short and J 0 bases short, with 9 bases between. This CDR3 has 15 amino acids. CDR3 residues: CAWSVRTYSGNTIYF. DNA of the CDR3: TGTGCCTGGAGTGTACGGACTTACTCTGGAAACACCATATATTTT.

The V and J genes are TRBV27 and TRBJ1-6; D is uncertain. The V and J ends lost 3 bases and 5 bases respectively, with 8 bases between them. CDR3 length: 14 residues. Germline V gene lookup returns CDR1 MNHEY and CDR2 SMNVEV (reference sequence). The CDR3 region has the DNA TGTGCCAGCAGTTTCCGCAGAAATAATTCACCCCTCCACTTT. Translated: CASSFRRNNSPLHF.

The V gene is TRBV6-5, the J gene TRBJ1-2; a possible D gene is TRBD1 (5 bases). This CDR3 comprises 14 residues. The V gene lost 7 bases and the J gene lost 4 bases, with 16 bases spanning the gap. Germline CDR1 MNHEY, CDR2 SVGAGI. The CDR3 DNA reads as TGTGCCAGCATGTTGGGAGGGGTTGTCTATGGCTACACCTTC. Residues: CASMLGGVVYGYTF.

In DNA form, the CDR3 reads TGTGCCAGCAGCTTAATAGCTCACGAGCAGTACTTC. Residues: CASSLIAHEQYF. V and J are TRBV7-9 and TRBJ2-7; D is ambiguous. Germline V gene data show CDR1 as SEHNR and CDR2 as FQNEAQ (reference sequence). The ends were cut back, 2 bases at V and 5 bases at J, with 7 bases in the middle. The CDR3 runs 12 residues.

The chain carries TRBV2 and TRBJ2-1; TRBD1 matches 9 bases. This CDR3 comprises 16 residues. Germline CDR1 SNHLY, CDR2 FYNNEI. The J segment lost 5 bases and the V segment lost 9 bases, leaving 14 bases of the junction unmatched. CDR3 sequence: CARSPTGQGWHNEQFF. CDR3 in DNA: TGTGCCAGATCCCCCACGGGACAGGGTTGGCACAATGAGCAGTTCTTC.

The CDR3 DNA is TGTGCCAGCGGCCTCACCATGACAGGGAACTATGGCTACACCTTC. Its protein is CASGLTMTGNYGYTF. The genes are TRBV27 and TRBJ1-2, with 7 bases matching TRBD1. This CDR3 comprises 15 residues. Germline-derived CDR1 and CDR2 are MNHEY and SMNVEV (reference sequence). Losses at the gene ends were 8 bases for V and 2 bases for J; bases not matched to a gene: 11.

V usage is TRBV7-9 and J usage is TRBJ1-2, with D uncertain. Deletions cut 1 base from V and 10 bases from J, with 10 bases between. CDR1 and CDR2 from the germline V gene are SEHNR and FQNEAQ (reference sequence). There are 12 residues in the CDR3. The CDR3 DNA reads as TGTGCCAGCAGCTTAGTTTGGCCAGACTACACCTTC. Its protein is CASSLVWPDYTF.

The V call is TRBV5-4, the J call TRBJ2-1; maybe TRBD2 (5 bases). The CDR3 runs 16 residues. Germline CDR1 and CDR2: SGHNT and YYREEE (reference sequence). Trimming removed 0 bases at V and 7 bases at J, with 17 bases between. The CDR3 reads CASSLDPPGNGNEQFF. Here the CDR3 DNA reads TGTGCCAGCAGCTTGGACCCTCCGGGAAATGGTAATGAGCAGTTCTTC.

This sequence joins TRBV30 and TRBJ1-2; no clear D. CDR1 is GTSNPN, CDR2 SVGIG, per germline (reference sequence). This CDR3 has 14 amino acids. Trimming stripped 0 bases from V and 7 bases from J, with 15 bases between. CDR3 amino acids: CAWSVIEGVGGYTF. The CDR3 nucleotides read TGTGCCTGGAGTGTAATTGAGGGAGTCGGTGGCTACACCTTC.

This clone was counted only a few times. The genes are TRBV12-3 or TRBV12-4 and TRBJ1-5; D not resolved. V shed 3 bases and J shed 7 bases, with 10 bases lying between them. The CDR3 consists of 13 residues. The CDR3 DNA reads TGTGCCAGCAGTTTGGATGGGGAGCAGCCCCAGCATTTT. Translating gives CASSLDGEQPQHF.